Included here is one T cell receptor (beta chain) sequence, with context. What it binds is unknown. This table comes from immunoSEQ multiplex PCR, and its TCRdb copy is limited to in-frame clones, with some not included. This table holds tens of thousands of clones, around 90% found once. This specimen comes from a study of graft-versus-host responses after intestinal transplantation. Background on the study: Tacrolimus plus steroids were given to all recipients for 2 to 4 years, preceded by anti-thymocyte globulin induction.

CDR3 size: 19 residues. Germline V lookup: CDR1 SGHDT, CDR2 YYEEEE. Trimming cost V 3 bases and J 8 bases, with 32 bases left between them. Sequenced material: unstimulated CD4+ T cells sorted from spleen or lymph node cells, taken before intestinal transplant. This sequence was found in a human donor who received an intestinal transplant. The V call is TRBV5-6, the J call TRBJ1-1, with TRBD1 as a possible D gene (6 bases). CDR3 sequence (DNA): TGTGCCAGCAGCTACAGGGCGGTTTCCACTGAAGTGGGGAGCTGGGAAGCTTTCTTT. It translates to CASSYRAVSTEVGSWEAFF.